This T cell receptor (beta chain) appears in the sequencing data of a study of T cell responses to AZD1222 COVID-19 vaccine. Regarding the study as a whole: Repertoires were collected only later (after the peak T cell response had occurred).

With regard to this clone: Its antigen is unidentified.

This CDR3 has 15 amino acids. The germline gives CDR1 SGHVS, CDR2 FQNEAQ. Trimming cost V 2 bases and J 6 bases; bases outside gene matches: 6. Generated by immunoSEQ multiplex PCR, the TCRdb table keeps only in-frame clones and is missing some. The data contain roughly 180,000 clones, roughly 94% of them seen just once; the ten biggest clones take up 1.5% to 2%. Second doses were pooled across both intervals (about 4 or about 12 weeks). Sequenced here: peripheral blood, sampled 28 days after the second AZD1222 dose. This TCR was recovered from an adult who received the AZD1222 COVID-19 vaccine. The V gene is TRBV7-8, the J gene TRBJ2-1; 8 bases map to TRBD2. The CDR3 sequence is CASSLTLAGLNEQFF. The CDR3 DNA is TGTGCCAGCAGCTTAACCCTAGCGGGCCTCAATGAGCAGTTCTTC.